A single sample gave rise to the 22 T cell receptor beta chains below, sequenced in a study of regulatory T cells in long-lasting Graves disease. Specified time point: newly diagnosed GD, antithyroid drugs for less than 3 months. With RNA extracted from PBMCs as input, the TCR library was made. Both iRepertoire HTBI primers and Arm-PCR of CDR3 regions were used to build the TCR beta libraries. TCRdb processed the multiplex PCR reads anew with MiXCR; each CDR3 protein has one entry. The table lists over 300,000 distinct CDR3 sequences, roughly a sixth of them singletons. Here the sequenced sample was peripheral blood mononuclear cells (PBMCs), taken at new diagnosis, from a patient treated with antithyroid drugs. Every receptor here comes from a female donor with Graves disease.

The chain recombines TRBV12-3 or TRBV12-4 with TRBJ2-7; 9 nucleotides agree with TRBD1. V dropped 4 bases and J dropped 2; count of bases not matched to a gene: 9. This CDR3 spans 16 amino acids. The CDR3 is CASSSIPGQGPYEQYF. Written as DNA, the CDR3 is TGTGCCAGCAGTTCGATCCCGGGACAGGGTCCCTACGAGCAGTACTTC.

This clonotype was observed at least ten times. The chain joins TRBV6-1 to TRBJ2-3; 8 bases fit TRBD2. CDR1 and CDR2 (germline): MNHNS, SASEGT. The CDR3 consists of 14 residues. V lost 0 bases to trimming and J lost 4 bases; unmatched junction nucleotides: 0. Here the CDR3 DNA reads TGTGCCAGCAGTGAAGCAGCGGGAGCAGATACGCAGTATTTT. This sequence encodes CASSEAAGADTQYF.

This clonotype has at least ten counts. CDR3 loop: CASSLAVAGKETQYF. As DNA, the CDR3 is TGCGCCAGCAGCTTGGCCGTTGCGGGGAAGGAGACCCAGTACTTC. The chain combines TRBV5-1 with TRBJ2-5, with a tentative D call TRBD2 (6 bases). V lost 0 bases to trimming and J lost 5 bases, with 14 bases between them. Germline assignment: CDR1 SGHRS and CDR2 YFSETQ. The CDR3 contains 15 residues.

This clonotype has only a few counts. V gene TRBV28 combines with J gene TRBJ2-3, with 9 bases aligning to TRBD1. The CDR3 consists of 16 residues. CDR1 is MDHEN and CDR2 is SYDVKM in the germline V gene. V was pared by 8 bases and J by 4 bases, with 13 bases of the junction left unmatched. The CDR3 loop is CASGLLPGQGADTQYF. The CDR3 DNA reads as TGTGCCAGCGGATTACTGCCGGGACAGGGCGCAGATACGCAGTATTTT.

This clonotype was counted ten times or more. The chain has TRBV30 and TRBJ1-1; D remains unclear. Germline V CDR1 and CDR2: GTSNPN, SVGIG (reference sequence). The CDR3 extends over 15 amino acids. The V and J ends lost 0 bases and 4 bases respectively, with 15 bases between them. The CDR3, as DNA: TGTGCCTGGAGTGTAGGGTCCACTCTCGGCACTGAAGCTTTCTTT. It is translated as CAWSVGSTLGTEAFF.

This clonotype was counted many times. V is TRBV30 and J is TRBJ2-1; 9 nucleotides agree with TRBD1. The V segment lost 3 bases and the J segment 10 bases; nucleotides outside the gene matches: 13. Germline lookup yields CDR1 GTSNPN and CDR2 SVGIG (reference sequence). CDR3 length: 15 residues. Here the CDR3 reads CAWRKGQGPSSEQFF. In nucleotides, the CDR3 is TGTGCCTGGAGGAAGGGACAGGGACCTTCCAGCGAGCAGTTCTTC.

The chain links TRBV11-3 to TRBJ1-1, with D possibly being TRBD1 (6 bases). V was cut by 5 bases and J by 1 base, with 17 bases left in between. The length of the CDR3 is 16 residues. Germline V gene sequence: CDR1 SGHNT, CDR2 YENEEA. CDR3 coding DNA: TGTGCCAGCAGCCATACACCGGGGACACAGAACACTGAAGCTTTCTTT. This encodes CASSHTPGTQNTEAFF.

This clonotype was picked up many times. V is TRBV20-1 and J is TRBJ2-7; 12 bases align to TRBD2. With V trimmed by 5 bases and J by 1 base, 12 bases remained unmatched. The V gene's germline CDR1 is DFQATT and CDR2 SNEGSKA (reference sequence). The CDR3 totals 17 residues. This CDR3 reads CSAQAASGGGQSYEQYF. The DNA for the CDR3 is TGCAGTGCTCAAGCGGCTAGCGGGGGGGGTCAGTCCTACGAGCAGTACTTC.

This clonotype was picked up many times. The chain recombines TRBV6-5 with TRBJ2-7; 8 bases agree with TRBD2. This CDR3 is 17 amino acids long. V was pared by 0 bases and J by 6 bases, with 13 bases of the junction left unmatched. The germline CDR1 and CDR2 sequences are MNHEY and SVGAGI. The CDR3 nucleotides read TGTGCCAGCAGTTACTCGACGACCGGGACTAGTATTGTCGAGCAGTACTTC. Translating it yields CASSYSTTGTSIVEQYF.

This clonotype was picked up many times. CDR3 residues: CASSFFDRVYGYTF. CDR3 in DNA: TGTGCCAGCAGCTTCTTCGACAGGGTCTATGGCTACACCTTC. The rearrangement uses TRBV5-5 and TRBJ1-2, with 7 bases matching TRBD1. Germline-derived CDR1 and CDR2 are SGHKS and YYEKEE (reference sequence). The CDR3 runs to 14 residues. The V and J ends lost 2 bases and 4 bases, in that order; junction bases with no gene match: 5.

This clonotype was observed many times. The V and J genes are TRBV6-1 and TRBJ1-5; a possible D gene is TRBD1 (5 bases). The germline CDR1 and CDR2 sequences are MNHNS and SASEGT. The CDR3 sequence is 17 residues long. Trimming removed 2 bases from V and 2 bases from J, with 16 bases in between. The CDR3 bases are TGTGCCAGCAGTGAACTGTCGGGCAGGGAAGGCAATCAGCCCCAGCATTTT. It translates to CASSELSGREGNQPQHF.

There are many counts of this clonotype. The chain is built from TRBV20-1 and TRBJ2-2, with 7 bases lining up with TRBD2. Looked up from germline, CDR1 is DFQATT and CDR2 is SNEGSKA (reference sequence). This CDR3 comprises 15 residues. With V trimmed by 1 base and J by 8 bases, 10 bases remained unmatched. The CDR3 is CSARVSGRGAGELFF. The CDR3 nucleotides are TGCAGTGCTAGAGTTAGCGGGCGGGGCGCGGGGGAGCTGTTTTTT.

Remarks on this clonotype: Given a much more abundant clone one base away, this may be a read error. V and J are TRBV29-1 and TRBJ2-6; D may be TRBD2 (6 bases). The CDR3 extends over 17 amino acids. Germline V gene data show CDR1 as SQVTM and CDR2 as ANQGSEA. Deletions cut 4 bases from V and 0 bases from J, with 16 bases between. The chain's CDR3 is CSVGERGLPSGANVLTF. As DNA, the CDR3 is TGCAGCGTTGGAGAAAGGGGACTCCCCTCTGGGGCCAACGTCCTGACTTTC.

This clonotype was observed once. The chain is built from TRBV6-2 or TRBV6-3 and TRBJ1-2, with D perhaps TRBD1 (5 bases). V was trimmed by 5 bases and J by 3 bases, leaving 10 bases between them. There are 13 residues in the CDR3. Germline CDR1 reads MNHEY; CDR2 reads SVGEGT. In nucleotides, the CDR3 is TGTGCCAGCAGTACAACAGGACACTATGGCTACACCTTC. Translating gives CASSTTGHYGYTF.

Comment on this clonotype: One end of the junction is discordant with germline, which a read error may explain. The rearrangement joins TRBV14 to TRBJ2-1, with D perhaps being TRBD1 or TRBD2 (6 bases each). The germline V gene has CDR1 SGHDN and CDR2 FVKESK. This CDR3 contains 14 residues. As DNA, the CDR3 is TGTGCCAGCAGCCAATCCGGGGGCTACTATGAGCAGTTCTTC. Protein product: CASSQSGGYYEQFF.

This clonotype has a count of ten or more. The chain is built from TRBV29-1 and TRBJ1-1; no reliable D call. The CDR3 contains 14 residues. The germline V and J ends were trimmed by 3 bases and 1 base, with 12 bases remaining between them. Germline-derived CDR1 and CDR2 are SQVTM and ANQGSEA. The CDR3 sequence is CSVEFERRNTEAFF. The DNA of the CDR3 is TGCAGCGTTGAGTTTGAGAGGAGGAACACTGAAGCTTTCTTT.

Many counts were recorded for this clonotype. CDR3 coding DNA: TGTGCCAGCAGCCAAGATTGGCTAGGCTCTAATGAAAAACTGTTTTTT. Encoded protein: CASSQDWLGSNEKLFF. This chain links TRBV3-1 with TRBJ1-4; D is ambiguous. The CDR3 runs to 16 residues. Germline values: CDR1 LGHDT, CDR2 YNNKEL (reference sequence). The V end lost 0 bases, the J end lost 3 bases, and 11 bases lay between the germline ends.

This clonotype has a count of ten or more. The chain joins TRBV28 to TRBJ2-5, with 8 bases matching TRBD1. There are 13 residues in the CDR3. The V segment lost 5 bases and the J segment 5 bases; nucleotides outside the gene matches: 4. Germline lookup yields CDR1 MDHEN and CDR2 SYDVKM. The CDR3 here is CASSRDRWETQYF. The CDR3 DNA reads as TGTGCCAGCAGTCGGGACAGGTGGGAGACCCAGTACTTC.

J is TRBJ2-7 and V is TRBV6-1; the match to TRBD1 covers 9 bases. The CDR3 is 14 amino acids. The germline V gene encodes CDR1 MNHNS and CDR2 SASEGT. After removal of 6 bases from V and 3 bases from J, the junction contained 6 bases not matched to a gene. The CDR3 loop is CASSPGQGDYEQYF. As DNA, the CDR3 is TGTGCCAGCAGCCCGGGACAGGGAGACTACGAGCAGTACTTC.

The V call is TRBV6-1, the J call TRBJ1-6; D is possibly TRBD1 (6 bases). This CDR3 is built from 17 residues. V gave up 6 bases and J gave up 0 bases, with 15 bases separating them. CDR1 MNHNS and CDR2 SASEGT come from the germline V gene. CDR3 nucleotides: TGTGCCAGCAGAGTGCAGGGGCTCAGCTCCTATAATTCACCCCTCCACTTT. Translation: CASRVQGLSSYNSPLHF.

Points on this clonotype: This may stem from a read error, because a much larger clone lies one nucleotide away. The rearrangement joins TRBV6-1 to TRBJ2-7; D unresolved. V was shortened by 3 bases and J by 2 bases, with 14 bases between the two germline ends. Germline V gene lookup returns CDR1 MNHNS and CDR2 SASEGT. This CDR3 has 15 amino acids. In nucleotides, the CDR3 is TGTGCCAGCAGTGACCAACCTGCGCCAACCTACGAGCAGTACTTC. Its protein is CASSDQPAPTYEQYF.

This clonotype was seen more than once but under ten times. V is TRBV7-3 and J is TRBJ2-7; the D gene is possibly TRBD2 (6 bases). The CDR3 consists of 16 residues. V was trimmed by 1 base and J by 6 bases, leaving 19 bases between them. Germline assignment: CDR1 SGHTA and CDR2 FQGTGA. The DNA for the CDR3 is TGTGCCAGCAGCTTAAACCGGCGGGACCGTTTGTGCGAGCAGTACTTC. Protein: CASSLNRRDRLCEQYF.